This T cell receptor beta chain was recovered during a study of blood T cell repertoires in COVID-19. Study details: COVID-19 samples from acute and convalescent phases originated in the United States, Italy and Spain. PBMCs, B-cell-depleted T cells, or T cells were the source of the cDNA or gDNA that made up the material.

V shed 2 bases and J 4 bases; nucleotides not matched to a gene: 11. This CDR3 has 16 residues. Germline CDR1 MNHEY, CDR2 SVGAGI. Per the authors' pipeline: Amplified reference gene primers provided the basis for estimating nucleated cell counts. Method: immunoSEQ multiplex PCR; TCRdb's copy keeps in-frame clones and lacks some. V, J and clone size derive from that table, while D and trimming were established from the DNA sequence. The sample shows roughly 97,000 clones, around 87% of them seen only once. The receptor's source is a human donor in a cohort sampled during active COVID-19. The chain employs TRBV6-5 and TRBJ2-7; 7 positions match TRBD1. Input material: peripheral blood. The DNA for the CDR3 is TGTGCCAGCAGTTACGCCTTTACAGGGGTTCTGTACGAGCAGTACTTC. Translating it yields CASSYAFTGVLYEQYF.